This TCR beta chain was recorded in a study of control samples from healthy donors and cancer patients. V shed 2 bases, J shed 3 bases, and the junction held 3 bases outside the gene matches. Germline assignment: CDR1 SGHAT and CDR2 FQNNGV. There are 16 residues in the CDR3. Assay: immunoSEQ multiplex PCR; the TCRdb copy retains only in-frame clones and omits some. The sample contains 90,000 to 110,000 clones, about 89% of which appear only once. V is TRBV11-2 and J is TRBJ2-1, with 11 bases lining up with TRBD2. The source of this sequence is a woman aged 50 to 60 in good health. Sequencing was done on a sample of blood. The CDR3 DNA sequence: TGTGCCAGCAGCTTAACTGGGACTAGCGGCTACAATGAGCAGTTCTTC. Its protein product is CASSLTGTSGYNEQFF.